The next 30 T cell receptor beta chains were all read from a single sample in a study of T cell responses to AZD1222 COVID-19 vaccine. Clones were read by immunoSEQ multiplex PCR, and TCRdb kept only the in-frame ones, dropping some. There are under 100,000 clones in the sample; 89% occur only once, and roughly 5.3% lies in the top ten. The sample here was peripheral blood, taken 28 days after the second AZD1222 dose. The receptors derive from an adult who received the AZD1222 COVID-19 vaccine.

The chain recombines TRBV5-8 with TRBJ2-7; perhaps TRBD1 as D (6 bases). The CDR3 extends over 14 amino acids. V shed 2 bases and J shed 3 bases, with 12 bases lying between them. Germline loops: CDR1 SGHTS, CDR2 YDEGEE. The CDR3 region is CASSLGDIRYEQYV. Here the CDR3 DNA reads TGTGCCAGCAGCTTAGGGGACATACGCTACGAGCAGTACGTC.

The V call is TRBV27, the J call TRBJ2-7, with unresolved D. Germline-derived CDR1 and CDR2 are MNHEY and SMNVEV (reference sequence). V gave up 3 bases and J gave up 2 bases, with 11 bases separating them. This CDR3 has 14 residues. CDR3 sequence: CASSFLRTPYEQYV. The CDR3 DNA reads TGTGCCAGCAGTTTTCTTAGGACCCCCTACGAGCAGTACGTC.

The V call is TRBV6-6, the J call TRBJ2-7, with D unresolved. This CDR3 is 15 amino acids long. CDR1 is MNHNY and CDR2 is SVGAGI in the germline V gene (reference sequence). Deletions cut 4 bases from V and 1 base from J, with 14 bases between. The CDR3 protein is CASSWGSPESYEQYV. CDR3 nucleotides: TGTGCCAGCAGTTGGGGATCTCCAGAGTCCTACGAGCAGTACGTC.

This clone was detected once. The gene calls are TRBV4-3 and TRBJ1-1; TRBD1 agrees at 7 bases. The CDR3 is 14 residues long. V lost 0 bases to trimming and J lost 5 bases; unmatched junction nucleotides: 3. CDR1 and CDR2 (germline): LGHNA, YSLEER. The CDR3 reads CASSQDGRGTEAFF. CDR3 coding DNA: TGCGCCAGCAGCCAAGATGGCAGGGGGACTGAAGCTTTCTTT.

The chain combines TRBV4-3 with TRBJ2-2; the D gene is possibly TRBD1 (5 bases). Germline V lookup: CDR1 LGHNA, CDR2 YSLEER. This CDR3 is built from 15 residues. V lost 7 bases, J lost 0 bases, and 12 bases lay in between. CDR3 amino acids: CASKVGPANTGELFF. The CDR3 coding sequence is TGCGCCAGCAAGGTGGGGCCGGCGAACACCGGGGAGCTGTTTTTT.

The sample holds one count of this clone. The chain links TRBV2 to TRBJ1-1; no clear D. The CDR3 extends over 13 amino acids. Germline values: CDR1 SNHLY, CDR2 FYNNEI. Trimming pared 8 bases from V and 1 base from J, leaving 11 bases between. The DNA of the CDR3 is TGTGCCAGCCGGGTACGGGGGAACACTGAAGCTTTCTTT. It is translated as CASRVRGNTEAFF.

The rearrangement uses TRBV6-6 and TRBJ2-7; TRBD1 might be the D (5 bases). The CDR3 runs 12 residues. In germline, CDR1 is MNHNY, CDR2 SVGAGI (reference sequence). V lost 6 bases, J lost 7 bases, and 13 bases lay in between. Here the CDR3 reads CASSPRAGEQYV. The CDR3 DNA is TGTGCCAGCAGCCCAAGGGCAGGGGAGCAGTACGTC.

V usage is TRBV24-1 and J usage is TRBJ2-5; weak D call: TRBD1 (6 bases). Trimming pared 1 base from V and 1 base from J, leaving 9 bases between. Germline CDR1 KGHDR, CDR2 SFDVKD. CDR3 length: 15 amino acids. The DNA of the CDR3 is TGTGCCACCAGTGATTTTAAGGGGGTCCAAGAGACCCAGTACTTC. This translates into CATSDFKGVQETQYF.

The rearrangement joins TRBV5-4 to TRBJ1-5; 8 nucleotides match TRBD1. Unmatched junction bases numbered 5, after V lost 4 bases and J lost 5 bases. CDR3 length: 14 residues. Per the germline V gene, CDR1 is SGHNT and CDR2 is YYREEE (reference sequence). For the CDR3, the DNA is TGTGCCAGCAGCCAGGGGACAGGTGATCAGCCCCAGCATTTT. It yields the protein CASSQGTGDQPQHF.

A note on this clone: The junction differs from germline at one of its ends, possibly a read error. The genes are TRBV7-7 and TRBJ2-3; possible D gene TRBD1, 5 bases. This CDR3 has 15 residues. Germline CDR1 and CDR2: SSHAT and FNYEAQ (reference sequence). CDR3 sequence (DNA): TGTGCTAGCAGCTTGGACACGACCCCCACAGATACGCAGTATTTT. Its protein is CASSLDTTPTDTQYF.

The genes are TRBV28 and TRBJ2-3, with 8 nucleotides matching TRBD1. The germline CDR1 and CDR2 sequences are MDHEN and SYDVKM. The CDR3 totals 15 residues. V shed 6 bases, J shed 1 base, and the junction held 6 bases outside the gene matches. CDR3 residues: CASSRDRGGTDTQYF. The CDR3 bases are TGTGCCAGCAGCCGCGACAGGGGAGGCACAGATACGCAGTATTTT.

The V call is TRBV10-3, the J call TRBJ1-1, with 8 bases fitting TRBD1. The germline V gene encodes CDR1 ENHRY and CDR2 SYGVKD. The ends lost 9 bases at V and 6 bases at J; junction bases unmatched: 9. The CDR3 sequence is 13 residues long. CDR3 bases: TGTGCCATTGGGGCAGGGGGCATCTCTGAAGCTTTCTTT. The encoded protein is CAIGAGGISEAFF.

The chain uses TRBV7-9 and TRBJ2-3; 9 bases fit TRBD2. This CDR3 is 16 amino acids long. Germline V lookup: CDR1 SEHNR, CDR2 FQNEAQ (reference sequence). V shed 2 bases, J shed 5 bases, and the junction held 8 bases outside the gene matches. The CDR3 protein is CASSLSSAGGRDTQYF. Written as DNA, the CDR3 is TGTGCCAGCAGCTTAAGTTCGGCGGGGGGGCGAGATACGCAGTATTTT.

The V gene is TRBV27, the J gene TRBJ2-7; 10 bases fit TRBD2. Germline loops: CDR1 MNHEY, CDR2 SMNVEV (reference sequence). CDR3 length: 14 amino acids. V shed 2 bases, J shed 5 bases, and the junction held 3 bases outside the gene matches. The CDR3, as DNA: TGTGCCAGCAGTTTAAGCGGGGGGGCTCACGAGCAGTACTTC. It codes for CASSLSGGAHEQYF.

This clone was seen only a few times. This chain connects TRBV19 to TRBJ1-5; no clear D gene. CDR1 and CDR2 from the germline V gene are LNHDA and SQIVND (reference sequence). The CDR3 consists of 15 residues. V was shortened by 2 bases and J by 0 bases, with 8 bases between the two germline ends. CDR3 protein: CASSISDGSNQPQHF. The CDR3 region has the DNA TGTGCCAGTAGTATATCGGACGGTAGCAATCAGCCCCAGCATTTT.

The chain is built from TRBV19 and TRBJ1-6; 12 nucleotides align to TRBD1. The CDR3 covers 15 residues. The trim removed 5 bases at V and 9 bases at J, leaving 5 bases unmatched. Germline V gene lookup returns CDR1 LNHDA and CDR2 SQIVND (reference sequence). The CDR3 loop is CASSGTGGIGSPLHF. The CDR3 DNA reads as TGTGCCAGTAGTGGGACAGGGGGCATCGGTTCACCCCTCCACTTT. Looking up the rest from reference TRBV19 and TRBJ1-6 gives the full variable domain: DGGITQSPKYLFRKEGQNVTLSCEQNLNHDAMYWYRQDPGQGLRLIYYSQIVNDFQKGDIAEGYSVSREKKESFPLTVTSAQKNPTAFYLCASSGTGGIGSPLHFGNGTRLTVT.

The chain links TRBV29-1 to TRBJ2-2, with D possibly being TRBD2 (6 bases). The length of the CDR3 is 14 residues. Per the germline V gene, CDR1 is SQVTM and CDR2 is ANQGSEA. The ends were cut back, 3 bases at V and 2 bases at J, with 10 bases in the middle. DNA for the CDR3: TGCAGCGTTGAGGGGGGATACAACACCGGGGAGCTGTTTTTT. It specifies CSVEGGYNTGELFF.

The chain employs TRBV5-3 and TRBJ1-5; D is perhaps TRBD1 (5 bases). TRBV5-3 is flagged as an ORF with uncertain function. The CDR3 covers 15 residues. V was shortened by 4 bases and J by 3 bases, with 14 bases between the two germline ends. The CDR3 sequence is CARSGPRQYNQPQHF. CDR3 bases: TGTGCCAGAAGCGGCCCCCGACAGTACAATCAGCCCCAGCATTTT.

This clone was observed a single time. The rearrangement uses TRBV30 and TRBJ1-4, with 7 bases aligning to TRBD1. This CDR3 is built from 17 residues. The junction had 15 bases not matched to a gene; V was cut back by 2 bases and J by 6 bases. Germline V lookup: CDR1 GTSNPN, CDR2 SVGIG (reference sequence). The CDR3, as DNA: TGTGCCTGGAGTTACTTAGGGGGGGACAGTCTTTATGAAAAACTGTTTTTT. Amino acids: CAWSYLGGDSLYEKLFF.

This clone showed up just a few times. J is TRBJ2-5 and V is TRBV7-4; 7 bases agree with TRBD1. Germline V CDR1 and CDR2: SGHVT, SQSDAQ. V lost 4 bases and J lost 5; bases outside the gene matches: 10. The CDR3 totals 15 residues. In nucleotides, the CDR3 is TGTGCCAGCAGCTCGTTGGCGACAGGGTGGGAGACCCAGTACTTC. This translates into CASSSLATGWETQYF.

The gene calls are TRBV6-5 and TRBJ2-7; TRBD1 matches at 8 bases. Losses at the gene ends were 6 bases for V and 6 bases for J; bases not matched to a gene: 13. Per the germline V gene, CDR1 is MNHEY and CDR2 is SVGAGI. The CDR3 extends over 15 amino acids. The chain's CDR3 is CASRMTGASWGEQYV. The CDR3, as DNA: TGTGCCAGCAGGATGACAGGGGCCTCTTGGGGCGAGCAGTACGTC.

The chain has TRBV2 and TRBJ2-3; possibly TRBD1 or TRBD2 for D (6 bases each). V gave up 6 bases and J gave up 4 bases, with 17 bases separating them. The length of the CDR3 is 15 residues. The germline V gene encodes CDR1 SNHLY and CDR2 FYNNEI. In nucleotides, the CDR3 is TGTGCCAGCAGCGCCTACGGGGGCCGCGCAGATACGCAGTATTTT. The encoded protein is CASSAYGGRADTQYF.

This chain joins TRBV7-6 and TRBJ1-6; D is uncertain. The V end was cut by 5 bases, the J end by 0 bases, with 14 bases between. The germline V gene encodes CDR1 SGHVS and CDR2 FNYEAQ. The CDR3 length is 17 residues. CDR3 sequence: CASSLELPSSYNSPLHF. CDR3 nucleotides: TGTGCCAGCAGCCTCGAGCTTCCAAGCTCCTATAATTCACCCCTCCACTTT.

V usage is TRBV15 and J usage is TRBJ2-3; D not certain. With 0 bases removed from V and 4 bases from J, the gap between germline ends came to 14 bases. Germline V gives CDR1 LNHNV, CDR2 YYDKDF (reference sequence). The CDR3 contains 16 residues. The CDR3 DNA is TGTGCCACCAGCAGAGACGGGCGTACCGGCGCAGATACGCAGTATTTT. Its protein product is CATSRDGRTGADTQYF.

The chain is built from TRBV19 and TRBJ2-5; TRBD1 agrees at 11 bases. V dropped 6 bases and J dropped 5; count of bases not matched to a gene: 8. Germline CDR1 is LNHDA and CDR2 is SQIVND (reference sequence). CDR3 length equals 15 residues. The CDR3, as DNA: TGTGCCAGTAGCCGGACAGGGGGCGCATTGGAGACCCAGTACTTC. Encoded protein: CASSRTGGALETQYF. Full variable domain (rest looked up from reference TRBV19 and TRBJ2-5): DGGITQSPKYLFRKEGQNVTLSCEQNLNHDAMYWYRQDPGQGLRLIYYSQIVNDFQKGDIAEGYSVSREKKESFPLTVTSAQKNPTAFYLCASSRTGGALETQYFGPGTRLLVL.

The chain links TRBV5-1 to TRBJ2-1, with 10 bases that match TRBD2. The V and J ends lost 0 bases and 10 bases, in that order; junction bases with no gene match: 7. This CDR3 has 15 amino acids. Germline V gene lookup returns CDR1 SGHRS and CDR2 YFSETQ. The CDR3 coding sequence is TGCGCCAGCAGCTTGGTCCCCGGGACTAGCGCCGAGCAGTTCTTC. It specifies CASSLVPGTSAEQFF.

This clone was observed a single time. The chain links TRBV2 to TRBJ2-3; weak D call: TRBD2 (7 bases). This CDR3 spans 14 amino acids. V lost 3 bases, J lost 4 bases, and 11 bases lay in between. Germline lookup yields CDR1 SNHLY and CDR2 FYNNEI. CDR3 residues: CASSDGGPADTQYF. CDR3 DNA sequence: TGTGCCAGCAGTGACGGGGGGCCTGCAGATACGCAGTATTTT.

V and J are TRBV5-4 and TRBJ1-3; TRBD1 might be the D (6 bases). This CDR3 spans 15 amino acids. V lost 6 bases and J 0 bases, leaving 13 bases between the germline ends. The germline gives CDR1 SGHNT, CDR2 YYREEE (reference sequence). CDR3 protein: CASTLDRYSGNTIYF. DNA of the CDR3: TGTGCCAGCACCCTTGACAGGTACTCTGGAAACACCATATATTTT. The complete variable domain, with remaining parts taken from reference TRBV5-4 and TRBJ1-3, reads ETGVTQSPTHLIKTRGQQVTLRCSSQSGHNTVSWYQQALGQGPQFIFQYYREEENGRGNFPPRFSGLQFPNYSSELNVNALELDDSALYLCASTLDRYSGNTIYFGEGSWLTVV.

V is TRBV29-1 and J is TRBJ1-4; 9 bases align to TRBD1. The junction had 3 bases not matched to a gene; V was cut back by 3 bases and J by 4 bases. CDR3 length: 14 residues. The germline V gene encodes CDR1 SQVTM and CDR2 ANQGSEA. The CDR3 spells CSVEPTGGNEKLFF. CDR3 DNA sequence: TGCAGCGTTGAGCCGACAGGGGGTAATGAAAAACTGTTTTTT.

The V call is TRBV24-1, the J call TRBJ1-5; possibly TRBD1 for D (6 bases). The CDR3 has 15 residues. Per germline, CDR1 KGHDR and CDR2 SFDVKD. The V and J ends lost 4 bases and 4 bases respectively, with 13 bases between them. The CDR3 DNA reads TGTGCCACCAGTGAAACCGGGACACCAAATCAGCCCCAGCATTTT. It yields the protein CATSETGTPNQPQHF.